A selection of T cell receptor beta chains follows, all from one sample in a study of blood T cells in healthy people across ages. Each CDR3 protein is one row after TCRdb ran MiXCR on the 5' RACE reads. Of fewer than 1 million distinct CDR3 sequences in the sample, 40% to 50% were seen once. Sequencing was performed on blood. These receptors came from a man in his sixties in good health. Each CDR3 is given with its conserved first and last residue. A clone size is listed for some rows: how often the clone was seen (once, few, many), or a class if it is expanded.

CASRTKPGLAGTTDTQYF,TRBV6-1,NA
CSASGTSGGDTDTQYF,TRBV20-1,NA
CASKIQGNGYTF,TRBV2,NA
CASRLASIEGFQETQYF,TRBV7-2,NA
CSATRGGPYNEQFF,TRBV20-1,few
CATSDRAGGITDTQYF,TRBV24-1,NA
CASSYSRGTYNEQFF,TRBV6-5,NA
CASSLPKWDTQYF,TRBV7-2,NA
CTSSEGQAGNIQYF,TRBV5-1,NA
CASRNRQTTYEQYF,TRBV6-5,NA
CASLGGSGANVLTF,TRBV5-1,NA
CASVAGAFTDTQYF,TRBV28,NA
CASKPFLGDHEQYF,TRBV3-1,few
CASSGGPPPDTQYF,TRBV12-3/TRBV12-4,NA
CASSLENTGTHGYTF,TRBV5-4,NA
CASSLVLFVNEQFF,TRBV7-2,NA
CASSVQGSYEQYF,TRBV19,few
CAITGTSGADTQYF,TRBV10-3,few
CAISEGTDQNKNIQYF,TRBV10-3,few
CASSQDLSRGYTF,TRBV14,NA
CAISTGPKSGEQFF,TRBV10-3,many
CASSLLADNYNEQFF,TRBV27,NA
CASSPTPTGDTQYF,TRBV6-4,NA
CASRPGLAGASLSTDTQYF,TRBV27,few
CASSLNRGETQYF,TRBV21-1,NA
CASSLDREGRWETQYF,TRBV7-9,NA
CASSLVRVGYNEQFF,TRBV5-8,NA
CASRGPEETQYF,TRBV2,NA
CSADTGDPKNIQYF,TRBV20-1,many
CASTPEGRDGHTQYF,TRBV6-2/TRBV6-3,NA
CSAGRPGASGGPEQFF,TRBV20-1,NA
CASSKGPRGVTYEQYF,TRBV21-1,NA
CASKAGTYYGYTF,TRBV12-3/TRBV12-4,NA
CATSDQGQNTGELFF,TRBV24-1,NA
CSASGGASGLYGYTF,TRBV20-1,NA
CASCRVRGLLEAFF,TRBV6-5,NA
CASSLLAGTTDTQYF,TRBV4-3,few
CASSPNRKADTQYF,TRBV12-3/TRBV12-4,NA
CASSYTLAGPSYEQYF,TRBV6-5,few
CASSLGSRAGDEAFF,TRBV7-9,few
CASTLNTIYF,TRBV2,NA
CASSWSRGKTQYF,TRBV5-1,NA
CASSLGTPENEQFF,TRBV12-3/TRBV12-4,NA
CASNLGPKNGQYF,TRBV2,NA
CSARGDATNYGYTF,TRBV20-1,few
CASSASRLSSNEQFF,TRBV9,NA
CSANHGGGGYGYTF,TRBV20-1,NA
CASSPPSLAGGSYEQYF,TRBV18,NA
CASSYFLGPAGGQETQYF,TRBV6-5,few
CSAGDEQYF,TRBV20-1,NA
CASSQETTGTEAFF,TRBV6-5,NA
CASGKGSSYNEQFF,TRBV28,few